This TCR beta chain was retrieved from a study of T cell repertoires in cytomegalovirus infection. General study findings and limits: Dominant in the ex vivo response were TCR beta clonotypes restricted by HLA-C and specific for CMV.

Trimming pared 4 bases from V and 1 base from J, leaving 14 bases between. Germline V gene sequence: CDR1 SGHDT, CDR2 YYEEEE. This CDR3 contains 15 residues. In TCRdb, the reads were re-called with MiXCR into one record per CDR3 protein. The data show hundreds of thousands of distinct CDR3 sequences, 20% to 30% seen once. For this clonotype: Its antigen remains unknown.

This sequence joins TRBV5-6 and TRBJ1-2, with unresolved D. Sequencing was carried out using CD8+ T cells from PBMCs. This clonotype originated in a human donor in good health (CMV status not recorded). Some clones in this sample may be carry-over from other donors' samples. The CDR3 spells CASSPPWVGNYGYTF. Written as DNA, the CDR3 is TGTGCCAGCAGCCCACCTTGGGTGGGTAACTATGGCTACACCTTC.